The 7 T cell receptor beta chains below come from one sample, sequenced in a study of radiotherapy plus CTLA-4 blockade in lung cancer (dated by TCRdb to about 2018). Receptors were amplified or captured by the immunoSEQ multiplex PCR assay. The table was pulled from immuneACCESS by TCRdb, which kept in-frame rearrangements only. Such tables lose some clones; where checked, under half of the loss comes from unresolved V genes, and the rest has no known cause. Counted in this sample were 70,000 to 95,000 clones; under 85% of them appeared once. The ten largest clones capture 13% to 15% of the sample. Sample: peripheral blood, taken from a patient treated with radiotherapy plus ipilimumab. The source is a human donor with non-small cell lung cancer that progressed on radiotherapy plus ipilimumab.

V gene TRBV10-3 combines with J gene TRBJ1-2; TRBD1 aligns across 8 bases. Germline trimming cut 8 bases from V and 8 bases from J; bases unmatched to any gene: 10. The germline V gene has CDR1 ENHRY and CDR2 SYGVKD. The length of the CDR3 is 13 residues. CDR3 amino acids: CAIGTGGTSGYTF. The CDR3 region has the DNA TGTGCCATCGGAACAGGGGGGACGAGCGGCTACACCTTC.

The CDR3 DNA is TGTGCCTGGAGCCCCTGGGGGGACGGCACAGATACGCAGTATTTT. It specifies CAWSPWGDGTDTQYF. The V call is TRBV30, the J call TRBJ2-3, with TRBD2 as a possible D gene (6 bases). The ends were cut back, 3 bases at V and 1 base at J, with 14 bases in the middle. The CDR3 totals 15 residues. CDR1 is GTSNPN, CDR2 SVGIG, per germline (reference sequence).

The chain is built from TRBV4-2 and TRBJ1-2; D gene uncertain. CDR1 is LGHNA, CDR2 YNFKEQ, per germline. The CDR3 covers 15 residues. V was shortened by 7 bases and J by 3 bases, with 18 bases between the two germline ends. The CDR3 is CASTLQYLGDYGYTF. For the CDR3, the DNA is TGTGCCAGCACCCTGCAATATCTCGGCGACTATGGCTACACCTTC.

There are a few counts of this clone. The gene calls are TRBV6-6 and TRBJ2-5, with a weak D call TRBD2 (7 bases). There are 13 residues in the CDR3. Trimming left V 8 bases short and J 5 bases short, with 15 bases between. Germline CDR1 MNHNY, CDR2 SVGAGI (reference sequence). The CDR3 nucleotides are TGTGCCAGCGGACGGGGGGCTATTGAGACCCAGTACTTC. Amino acid sequence: CASGRGAIETQYF.

This chain links TRBV5-1 with TRBJ2-7; 7 bases are shared with TRBD1. This CDR3 region has 14 residues. The V gene end was trimmed by 4 bases and the J gene end by 4 bases; junction bases not matched to a gene: 8. Germline CDR1 and CDR2: SGHRS and YFSETQ. CDR3 sequence (DNA): TGCGCCAGCAGCCTGACAGGGCAAAGATACGAGCAGTACTTC. Translated, it gives CASSLTGQRYEQYF.

The chain combines TRBV30 with TRBJ1-1; no firm D call. Germline loops: CDR1 GTSNPN, CDR2 SVGIG (reference sequence). Between the trimmed V and J ends, which lost 5 bases and 4 bases, there was a span of 14 bases. The CDR3 extends over 13 amino acids. The CDR3 region is CAWLLEFRTEAFF. The DNA of the CDR3 is TGTGCCTGGCTTTTAGAATTTCGCACTGAAGCTTTCTTT.

V and J are TRBV18 and TRBJ1-6; D gene uncertain. Trimming removed 6 bases at V and 10 bases at J, with 22 bases between. The CDR3 has 16 residues. CDR1 is KGHSH and CDR2 is LQKENI in the germline V gene. CDR3 bases: TGTGCCAGCTCCCTCTCGGCTCAGGCTTCGGGGTCACCCCTCCACTTT. Translating gives CASSLSAQASGSPLHF.